The 11 T cell receptor beta chains in this list originate from one sample, sequenced in a study of T cells in women clearing cervical HPV infection (dated by TCRdb to the late 2010s). The library relied on the immunoSEQ multiplex PCR assay. TCRdb mirrors the immuneACCESS table, restricted to in-frame sequences. Some clones are absent from its copies; in checked studies, under half trace to an unresolved V gene, and the reason for the others is unknown. The sample table holds tens of thousands of clones. In total, the top ten clones hold less than 8.5% of the sample. Sequences were obtained from blood buffy coat. These receptor sequences come from a woman aged 18 to 75 with a cervical HPV16 infection that either progressed to CIN3+ or cleared (not recorded which).

Points on this clone: The CDR3 end is not reached by the read, which stops 3 residues before it; the germline J gene fills it in. This chain connects TRBV6-2 or TRBV6-3 to TRBJ2-1; TRBD1 might be the D (7 bases). The CDR3 extends over 15 amino acids. Germline CDR1 and CDR2: MNHEY and SVGEGT. Trimming removed 7 bases from V and 6 bases from J, with 19 bases in between. CDR3 DNA, as far as it was read: TGTGCCAGCAATCTAGGGGGCGGGACCCTCAATGAG. Translating it yields CASNLGGGTLNE. The full CDR3 reads CASNLGGGTLNEQFF.

To note about this clone: The CDR3 goes on 3 residues after the read ends, and that part is filled in from the germline J gene. The J gene is TRBJ1-2, the V gene TRBV19; 9 bases are shared with TRBD1. CDR1 is LNHDA, CDR2 SQIVND, per germline (reference sequence). The CDR3 spans 19 residues. The CDR3 loop is CASSIQTGGFIGLGNDYTF. The DNA read from the CDR3 is TGTGCCAGTAGTATCCAGACAGGGGGTTTCATAGGGTTGGGCAATGAC.

Remarks on this clone: The read gets to within 3 residues of the CDR3 end, and the germline J gene fills in the rest. V is TRBV7-6 and J is TRBJ2-3, with 14 positions matching TRBD2. The CDR3 is 16 amino acids. V shed 5 bases, J shed 2 bases, and the junction held 3 bases outside the gene matches. In germline, CDR1 is SGHVS, CDR2 FNYEAQ. Here the CDR3 reads CASSATSGGATDTQYF. The sequenced CDR3 bases are TGTGCCAGCAGCGCGACTAGCGGGGGGGCCACAGATACG.

On this clone: Coverage ceases 3 residues before the CDR3 finishes, and the germline J gene fills in the end. The chain links TRBV19 to TRBJ1-6; TRBD1 aligns across 9 bases. V shed 5 bases, J shed 7 bases, and the junction held 6 bases outside the gene matches. Germline V gene lookup returns CDR1 LNHDA and CDR2 SQIVND (reference sequence). The CDR3 totals 15 residues. CDR3 bases read: TGTGCCAGTAGTGCCATAACAGGGGGCAATTCACCC. As protein: CASSAITGGNSP. The complete CDR3 reads CASSAITGGNSPLHF.

A word on this clone: The junction shows a germline mismatch at one end, possibly a read error. The CDR3 is CASSIGGGYDYTF. CDR3 DNA (partial): TGTGCCAGTAGTATAGGGGGGGGCTATGAC. The chain carries TRBV19 and TRBJ1-2; TRBD1 is a possible D gene (6 bases). Sequencing ends 3 residues short of the CDR3 end; the germline J gene provides the rest. The germline V gene has CDR1 LNHDA and CDR2 SQIVND (reference sequence). There are 13 residues in the CDR3.

Regarding this clone: The CDR3 end falls 3 residues outside the read, so it is completed with the germline J gene. This rearrangement joins TRBV5-1 to TRBJ2-5; weak D call: TRBD2 (5 bases). The V end lost 5 bases, the J end lost 6 bases, and 8 bases lay between the germline ends. Germline assignment: CDR1 SGHRS and CDR2 YFSETQ. This CDR3 has 11 residues. The CDR3 sequence is CASRERQTQYF. Incomplete CDR3 DNA: TGCGCCAGCAGAGAGCGGCAGACC. The full variable domain, its missing parts supplied by reference TRBV5-1 and TRBJ2-5, is KAGVTQTPRYLIKTRGQQVTLSCSPISGHRSVSWYQQTPGQGLQFLFEYFSETQRNKGNFPGRFSGRQFSNSRSEMNVSTLELGDSALYLCASRERQTQYFGPGTRLLVL.

In regard to this clone: Sequencing ends 3 residues short of the CDR3 end; the germline J gene provides the rest. The chain links TRBV7-6 to TRBJ1-1; D is unresolved. Trimming cost V 5 bases and J 3 bases, with 19 bases left between them. CDR3 length: 16 residues. Germline CDR1 reads SGHVS; CDR2 reads FNYEAQ. Here the CDR3 reads CASSPGLGKGDTEAFF. Partial CDR3 DNA: TGTGCCAGCAGCCCTGGGCTGGGTAAAGGAGACACTGAA.

As for this clone: A read error may produce the germline difference seen at one junction end. Read data end 3 residues before the CDR3 end; the end is taken from the germline J gene. V is TRBV5-5 and J is TRBJ2-3; TRBD1 or TRBD2 may be the D gene (6 bases each). Germline-derived CDR1 and CDR2 are SGHKS and YYEKEE (reference sequence). The CDR3 is 15 residues long. The CDR3 loop is CASTLGGADNQPQYF. The DNA read from the CDR3 is TGTGCCAGCACCTTGGGGGGCGCGGACAATCAGCCG.

For this clone: Read data end 3 residues before the CDR3 end; the end is taken from the germline J gene. The chain links TRBV18 to TRBJ2-7, with D possibly being TRBD1 (6 bases). Germline V lookup: CDR1 KGHSH, CDR2 LQKENI. V was shortened by 4 bases and J by 3 bases, with 10 bases between the two germline ends. This CDR3 spans 13 amino acids. CDR3 sequence: CASSRGQGYEQYF. The CDR3 DNA, read in part, is TGTGCCAGCTCACGGGGACAAGGCTACGAG.

Comments on this clone: Read sequence stops 3 residues before the CDR3 end, and the germline J gene provides the missing end. The chain recombines TRBV7-9 with TRBJ1-2, with D possibly TRBD1 on 6 matching bases. This CDR3 has 13 amino acids. CDR1 is SEHNR, CDR2 FQNEAQ, per germline (reference sequence). The part of the CDR3 DNA that was read is TGTGCCAGCAGTACAGGGTCCACCTACGAC. As protein: CASSTGSTYD. The full-length CDR3 reads as CASSTGSTYDYTF.

Comments on this clone: The read ends 3 residues before the CDR3 terminus; that terminus is restored from the germline J gene. The chain couples TRBV19 to TRBJ2-3, with TRBD2 as a possible D gene (7 bases). The CDR3 loop spans 13 amino acids. V gave up 8 bases and J gave up 2 bases, with 11 bases separating them. Germline-derived CDR1 and CDR2 are LNHDA and SQIVND (reference sequence). The part of the CDR3 DNA that was read is TGTGCCAGTGGGGGGGGGCCCACAGATACG. It yields the protein CASGGGPTDT. The entire CDR3 protein reads CASGGGPTDTQYF.